Here is one TCR beta chain with its context. Its antigen is still unknown. The V gene's germline CDR1 is SEHNR and CDR2 FQNEAQ (reference sequence). Trimming took off 1 base at V and 8 bases at J, with 14 bases between the two ends. This CDR3 region has 14 residues. This specimen comes from a study of cytomegalovirus exposure and HLA in healthy donors. Whole-study results and caveats: A later analysis associated approximately 17,000 TCR beta sequences with HLA alleles at a 0.05 false discovery rate. The study found most TCR sequences rare, yet found some public TCRs in many donors. A list of approximately 150 TCR beta chains associated with cytomegalovirus was given. Certain sequence variants were highly shared and formed a cluster, and this cluster was likely a sequencing artifact.

PCR amplification relied on 60 Vbeta primers (plus 13 Jbeta primers). The table came from immunoSEQ multiplex PCR; TCRdb's copy has only in-frame clones and leaves some out. The table lists approximately 160,000 clones, 64% of them singletons. The V and J genes are TRBV7-9 and TRBJ1-1; D is possibly TRBD1 (6 bases). The origin of this receptor is a young woman in good health and CMV-seropositive. Sequencing input: PBMCs. The CDR3 bases are TGTGCCAGCAGCTTAGAGGTTTGGGGGCGAGAAGCTTTCTTT. It encodes CASSLEVWGREAFF.